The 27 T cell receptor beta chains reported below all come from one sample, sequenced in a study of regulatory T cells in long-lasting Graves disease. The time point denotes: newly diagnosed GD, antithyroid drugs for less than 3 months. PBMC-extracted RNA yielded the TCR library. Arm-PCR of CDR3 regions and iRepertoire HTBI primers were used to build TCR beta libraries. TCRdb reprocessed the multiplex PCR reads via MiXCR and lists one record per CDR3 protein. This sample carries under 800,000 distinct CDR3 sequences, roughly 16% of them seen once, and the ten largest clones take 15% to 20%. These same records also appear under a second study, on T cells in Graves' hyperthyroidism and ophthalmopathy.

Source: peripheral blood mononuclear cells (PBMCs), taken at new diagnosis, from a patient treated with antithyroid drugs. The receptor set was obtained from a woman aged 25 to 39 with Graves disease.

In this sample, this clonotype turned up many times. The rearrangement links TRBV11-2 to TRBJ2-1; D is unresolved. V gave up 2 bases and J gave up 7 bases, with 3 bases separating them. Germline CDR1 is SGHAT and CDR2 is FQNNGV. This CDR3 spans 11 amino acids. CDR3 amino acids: CASSLQNEQFF. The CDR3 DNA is TGTGCCAGCAGCTTACAGAATGAGCAGTTCTTC.

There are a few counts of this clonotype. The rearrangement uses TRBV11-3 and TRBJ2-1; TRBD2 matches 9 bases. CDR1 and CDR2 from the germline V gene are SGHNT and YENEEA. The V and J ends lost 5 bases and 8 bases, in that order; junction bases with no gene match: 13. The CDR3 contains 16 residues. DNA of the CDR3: TGTGCCAGCAGCCACACGACTAGCGGACCTTTGGATGAGCAGTTCTTC. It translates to CASSHTTSGPLDEQFF. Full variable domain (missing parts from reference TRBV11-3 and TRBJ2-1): EAGVVQSPRYKIIEKKQPVAFWCNPISGHNTLYWYLQNLGQGPELLIRYENEEAVDDSQLPKDRFSAERLKGVDSTLKIQPAELGDSAVYLCASSHTTSGPLDEQFFGPGTRLTVL.

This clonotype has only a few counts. In DNA, the CDR3 is TGCAGTGCTAGAGACGACCAATATCTAGCGGGAGCTGATACGCAGTATTTT. Translated: CSARDDQYLAGADTQYF. The chain combines TRBV20-1 with TRBJ2-3; 10 bases are a match to TRBD2. The CDR3 runs to 17 residues. V lost 0 bases to trimming and J lost 6 bases; unmatched junction nucleotides: 12. Germline CDR1 and CDR2: DFQATT and SNEGSKA (reference sequence).

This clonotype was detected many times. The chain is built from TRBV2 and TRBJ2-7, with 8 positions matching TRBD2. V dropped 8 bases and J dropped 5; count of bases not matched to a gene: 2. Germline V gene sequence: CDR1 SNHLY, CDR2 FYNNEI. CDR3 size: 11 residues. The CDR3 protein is CASRGGNEQYF. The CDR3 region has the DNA TGTGCCAGCCGGGGGGGGAACGAGCAGTACTTC. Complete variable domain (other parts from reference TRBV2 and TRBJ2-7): EPEVTQTPSHQVTQMGQEVILRCVPISNHLYFYWYRQILGQKVEFLVSFYNNEISEKSEIFDDQFSVERPDGSNFTLKIRSTKLEDSAMYFCASRGGNEQYFGPGTRLTVT.

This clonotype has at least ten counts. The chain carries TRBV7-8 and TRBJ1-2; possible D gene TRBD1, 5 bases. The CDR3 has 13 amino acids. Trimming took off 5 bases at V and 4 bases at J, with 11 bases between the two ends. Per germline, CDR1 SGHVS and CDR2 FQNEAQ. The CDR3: CASSPGTVYGYTF. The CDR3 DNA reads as TGTGCCAGCAGCCCGGGGACGGTCTATGGCTACACCTTC.

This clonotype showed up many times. CDR3 in amino acids: CSAVDTGPAQPQHF. The CDR3 DNA reads as TGCAGTGCCGTAGACACAGGGCCGGCTCAGCCCCAGCATTTT. V usage is TRBV20-1 and J usage is TRBJ1-5, with D possibly TRBD1 on 6 matching bases. Germline assignment: CDR1 DFQATT and CDR2 SNEGSKA (reference sequence). The CDR3 runs to 14 residues. V lost 6 bases to trimming and J lost 6 bases, with 18 bases between them.

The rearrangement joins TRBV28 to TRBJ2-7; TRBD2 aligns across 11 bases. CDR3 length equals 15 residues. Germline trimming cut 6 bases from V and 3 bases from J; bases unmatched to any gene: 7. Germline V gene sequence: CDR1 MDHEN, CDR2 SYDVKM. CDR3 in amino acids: CASRQRLAGFYEQYF. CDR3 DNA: TGTGCCAGCAGACAAAGACTAGCGGGATTCTACGAGCAGTACTTC.

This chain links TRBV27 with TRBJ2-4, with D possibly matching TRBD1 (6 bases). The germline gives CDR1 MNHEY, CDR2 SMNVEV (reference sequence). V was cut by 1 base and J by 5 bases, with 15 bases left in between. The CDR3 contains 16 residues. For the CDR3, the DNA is TGTGCCAGCAGTTTATGGGGTACAGGGAGAGAAAACATTCAGTACTTC. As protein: CASSLWGTGRENIQYF.

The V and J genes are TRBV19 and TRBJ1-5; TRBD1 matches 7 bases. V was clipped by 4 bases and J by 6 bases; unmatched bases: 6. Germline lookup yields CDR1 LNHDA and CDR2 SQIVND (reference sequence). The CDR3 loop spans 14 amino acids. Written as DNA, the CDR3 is TGTGCCAGTAGTAACGGGCAGGGGGGTCAGCCCCAGCATTTT. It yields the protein CASSNGQGGQPQHF.

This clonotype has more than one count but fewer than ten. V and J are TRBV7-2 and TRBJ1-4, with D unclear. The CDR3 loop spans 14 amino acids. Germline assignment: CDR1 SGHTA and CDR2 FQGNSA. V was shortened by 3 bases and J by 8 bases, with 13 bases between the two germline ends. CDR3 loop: CASSFLVAGEKLFF. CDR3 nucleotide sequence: TGTGCCAGCAGCTTCTTGGTCGCTGGGGAAAAACTGTTTTTT.

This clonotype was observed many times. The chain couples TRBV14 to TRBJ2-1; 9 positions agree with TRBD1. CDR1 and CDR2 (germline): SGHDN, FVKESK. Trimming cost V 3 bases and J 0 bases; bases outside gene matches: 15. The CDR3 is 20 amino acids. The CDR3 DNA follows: TGTGCCAGCAGCCACGTAGGACAGGGGAGGAGATCCCACTCCTACAATGAGCAGTTCTTC. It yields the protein CASSHVGQGRRSHSYNEQFF. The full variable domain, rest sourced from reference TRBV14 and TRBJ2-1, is EAGVTQFPSHSVIEKGQTVTLRCDPISGHDNLYWYRRVMGKEIKFLLHFVKESKQDESGMPNNRFLAERTGGTYSTLKVQPAELEDSGVYFCASSHVGQGRRSHSYNEQFFGPGTRLTVL.

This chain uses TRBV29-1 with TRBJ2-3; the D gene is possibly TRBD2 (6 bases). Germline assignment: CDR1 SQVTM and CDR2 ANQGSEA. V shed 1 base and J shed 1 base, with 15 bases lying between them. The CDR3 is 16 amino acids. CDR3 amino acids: CSVEGTVASGTDTQYF. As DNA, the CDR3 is TGCAGCGTTGAAGGGACGGTCGCTAGCGGCACAGATACGCAGTATTTT.

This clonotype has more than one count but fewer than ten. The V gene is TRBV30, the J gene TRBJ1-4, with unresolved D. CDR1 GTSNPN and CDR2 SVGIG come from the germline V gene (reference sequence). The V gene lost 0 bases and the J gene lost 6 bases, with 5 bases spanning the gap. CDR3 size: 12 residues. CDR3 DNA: TGTGCCTGGAGTGTACTATATGAAAAACTGTTTTTT. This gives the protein CAWSVLYEKLFF.

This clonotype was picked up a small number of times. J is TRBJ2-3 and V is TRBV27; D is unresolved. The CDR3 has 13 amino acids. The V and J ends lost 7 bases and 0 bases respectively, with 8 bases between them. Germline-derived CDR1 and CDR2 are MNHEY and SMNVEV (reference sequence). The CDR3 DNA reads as TGTGCCAGCAAGGCTCGTAGCACAGATACGCAGTATTTT. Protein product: CASKARSTDTQYF.

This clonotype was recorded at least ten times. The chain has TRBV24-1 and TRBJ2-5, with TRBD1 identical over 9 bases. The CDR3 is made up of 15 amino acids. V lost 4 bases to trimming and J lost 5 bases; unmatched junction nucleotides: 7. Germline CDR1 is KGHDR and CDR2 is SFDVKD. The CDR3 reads CATSETGGAGETQYF. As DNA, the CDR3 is TGTGCCACCAGTGAAACAGGGGGCGCAGGGGAGACCCAGTACTTC.

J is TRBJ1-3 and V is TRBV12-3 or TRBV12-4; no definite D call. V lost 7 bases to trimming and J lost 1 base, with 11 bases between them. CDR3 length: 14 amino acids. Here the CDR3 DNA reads TGTGCCAGCATTCTCTCCTCGTCTGGAAACACCATATATTTT. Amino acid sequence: CASILSSSGNTIYF.

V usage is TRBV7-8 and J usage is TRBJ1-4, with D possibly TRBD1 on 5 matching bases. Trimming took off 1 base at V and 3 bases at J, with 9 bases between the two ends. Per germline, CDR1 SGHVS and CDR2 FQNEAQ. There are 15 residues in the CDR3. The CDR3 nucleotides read TGTGCCAGCAGCTTAGAGGGGACCTCTAATGAAAAACTGTTTTTT. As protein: CASSLEGTSNEKLFF.

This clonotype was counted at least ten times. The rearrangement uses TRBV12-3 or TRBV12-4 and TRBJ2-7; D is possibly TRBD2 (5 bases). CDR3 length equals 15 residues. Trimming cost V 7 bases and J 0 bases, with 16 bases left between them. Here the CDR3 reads CASMTRAGSSYEQYF. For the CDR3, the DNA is TGTGCCAGCATGACCCGGGCGGGTAGCTCCTACGAGCAGTACTTC.

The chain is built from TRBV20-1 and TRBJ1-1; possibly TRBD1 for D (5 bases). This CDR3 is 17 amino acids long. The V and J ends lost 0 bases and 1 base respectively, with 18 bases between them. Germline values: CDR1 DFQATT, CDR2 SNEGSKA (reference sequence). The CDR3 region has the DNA TGCAGTGCTAGAGATAAGTGGGGGGGGAGTGGGAACACTGAAGCTTTCTTT. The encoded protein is CSARDKWGGSGNTEAFF.

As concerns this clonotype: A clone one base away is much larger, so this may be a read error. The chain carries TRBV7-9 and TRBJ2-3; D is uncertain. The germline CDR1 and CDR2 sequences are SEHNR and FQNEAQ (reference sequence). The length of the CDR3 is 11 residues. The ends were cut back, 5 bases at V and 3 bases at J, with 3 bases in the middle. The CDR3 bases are TGTGCCAGCAGCAAGACAGATACGCAGTATTTT. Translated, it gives CASSKTDTQYF.

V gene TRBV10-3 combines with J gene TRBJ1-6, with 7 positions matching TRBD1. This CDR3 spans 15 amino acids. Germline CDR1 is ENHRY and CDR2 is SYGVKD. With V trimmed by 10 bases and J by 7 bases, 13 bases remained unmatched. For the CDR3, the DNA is TGTGCCACAAGTGATTCCGGGACAGTCAATTCACCCCTCCACTTT. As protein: CATSDSGTVNSPLHF.

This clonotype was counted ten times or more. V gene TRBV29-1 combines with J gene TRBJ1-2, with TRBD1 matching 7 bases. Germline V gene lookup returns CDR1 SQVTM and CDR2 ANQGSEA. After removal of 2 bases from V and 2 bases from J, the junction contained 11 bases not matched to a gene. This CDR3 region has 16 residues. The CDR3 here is CSVERVTGQLNYGYTF. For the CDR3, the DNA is TGCAGCGTTGAACGGGTGACGGGACAGTTGAACTATGGCTACACCTTC. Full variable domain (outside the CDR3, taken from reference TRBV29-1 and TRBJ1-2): SAVISQKPSRDICQRGTSLTIQCQVDSQVTMMFWYRQQPGQSLTLIATANQGSEATYESGFVIDKFPISRPNLTFSTLTVSNMSPEDSSIYLCSVERVTGQLNYGYTFGSGTRLTVV.

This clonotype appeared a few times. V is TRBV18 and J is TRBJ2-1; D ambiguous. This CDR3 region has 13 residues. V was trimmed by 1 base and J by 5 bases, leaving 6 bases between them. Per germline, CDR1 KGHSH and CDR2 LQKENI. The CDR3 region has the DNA TGTGCCAGCTCACCACAAAGGGACAATGAGCAGTTCTTC. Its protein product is CASSPQRDNEQFF.

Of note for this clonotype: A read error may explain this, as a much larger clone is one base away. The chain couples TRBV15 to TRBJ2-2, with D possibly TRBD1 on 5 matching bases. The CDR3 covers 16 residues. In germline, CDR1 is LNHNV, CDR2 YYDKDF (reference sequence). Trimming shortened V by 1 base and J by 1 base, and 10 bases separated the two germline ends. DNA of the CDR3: TGTGCCACCAGCAGAGGGACCAGGGAGAACACCGGGGAGCTGTTTTTT. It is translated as CATSRGTRENTGELFF.

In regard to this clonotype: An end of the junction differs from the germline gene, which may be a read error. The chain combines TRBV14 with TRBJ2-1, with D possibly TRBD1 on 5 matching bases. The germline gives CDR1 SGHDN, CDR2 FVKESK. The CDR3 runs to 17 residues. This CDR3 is CASGQTVGANSYNEQFF. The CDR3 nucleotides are TGTGCCAGCGGCCAGACAGTTGGGGCCAACTCCTACAATGAGCAGTTCTTC. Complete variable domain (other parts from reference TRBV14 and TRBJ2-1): EAGVTQFPSHSVIEKGQTVTLRCDPISGHDNLYWYRRVMGKEIKFLLHFVKESKQDESGMPNNRFLAERTGGTYSTLKVQPAELEDSGVYFCASGQTVGANSYNEQFFGPGTRLTVL.

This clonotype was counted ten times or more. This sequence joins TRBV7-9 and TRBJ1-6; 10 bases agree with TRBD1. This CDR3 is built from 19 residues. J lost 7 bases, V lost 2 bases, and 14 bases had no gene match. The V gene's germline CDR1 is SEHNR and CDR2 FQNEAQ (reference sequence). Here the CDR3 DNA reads TGTGCCAGCAGCTTAACCAAACTGACAGGGGGCGACCTAAATTCACCCCTCCACTTT. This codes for CASSLTKLTGGDLNSPLHF.

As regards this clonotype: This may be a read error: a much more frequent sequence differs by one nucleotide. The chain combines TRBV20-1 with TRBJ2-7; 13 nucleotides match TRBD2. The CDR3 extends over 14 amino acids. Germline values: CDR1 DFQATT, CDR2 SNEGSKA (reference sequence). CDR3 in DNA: TGCAGTGCTAGGGGACTAGCGGGGACCTACGGGCAGTACTTC. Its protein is CSARGLAGTYGQYF.